A single sample gave rise to the 26 T cell receptor beta chains below, sequenced in a study of technical replicates of blood from a few donors. The repertoire was sequenced with immunoSEQ multiplex PCR; TCRdb's copy has only in-frame clones and lacks some. The repertoire holds around 95,000 clones, approximately 94% seen once, with about 0.25% in the top ten. Sequencing was performed on T cells isolated from PBMCs. Every receptor here comes from a human donor in good health.

The CDR3 DNA reads TGTGCCAGCAGCGTAGAATGGACAGGGGGCGCGGGTTTGCCAGATACGCAGTATTTT. It codes for CASSVEWTGGAGLPDTQYF. The chain is built from TRBV9 and TRBJ2-3, with 11 bases lining up with TRBD1. The CDR3 has 19 residues. Germline V gives CDR1 SGDLS, CDR2 YYNGEE. V trimming: 0 bases; J trimming: 4 bases; junction bases outside the gene matches: 13.

The sample holds one count of this clone. The chain joins TRBV28 to TRBJ2-2; unclear D gene. Germline V gives CDR1 MDHEN, CDR2 SYDVKM. V was pared by 2 bases and J by 4 bases, with 2 bases between. The CDR3 extends over 12 amino acids. The CDR3 reads CASSLLTGELFF. The DNA of the CDR3 is TGTGCCAGCAGTTTACTCACCGGGGAGCTGTTTTTT.

This clone was recorded once. The chain has TRBV18 and TRBJ1-6; 7 bases fit TRBD1. CDR3 length: 16 amino acids. V lost 3 bases, J lost 6 bases, and 8 bases stayed unmatched. Germline lookup yields CDR1 KGHSH and CDR2 LQKENI. The CDR3 region has the DNA TGTGCCAGCTCACCGTCTGACAGGGCTGTTAATTCACCCCTCCACTTT. Translated, it gives CASSPSDRAVNSPLHF.

The chain recombines TRBV7-3 with TRBJ1-2; D is possibly TRBD1 (6 bases). CDR1 SGHTA and CDR2 FQGTGA come from the germline V gene. V was pared by 5 bases and J by 8 bases, with 18 bases between. The CDR3 totals 14 residues. The CDR3 bases are TGTGCCAGCAGCCCAACGGGACAAAGAGAAGGCTACACCTTC. It translates to CASSPTGQREGYTF.

The genes are TRBV7-2 and TRBJ2-1, with TRBD2 identical over 7 bases. V lost 6 bases, J lost 2 bases, and 16 bases stayed unmatched. The CDR3 has 18 residues. Germline assignment: CDR1 SGHTA and CDR2 FQGNSA. The CDR3, as DNA: TGTGCCAGCAGACCACCTCCTCAGGCGGGAGTGACCTACAATGAGCAGTTCTTC. This translates into CASRPPPQAGVTYNEQFF.

The chain links TRBV7-9 to TRBJ2-7; D may be TRBD1 (7 bases). The germline CDR1 and CDR2 sequences are SEHNR and FQNEAQ (reference sequence). V shed 11 bases and J shed 9 bases, with 20 bases lying between them. This CDR3 is built from 12 residues. The CDR3 is CAWGDSTTGQYF. CDR3 bases: TGTGCCTGGGGGGACAGTACCACAGGGCAGTACTTC.

The chain combines TRBV7-9 with TRBJ1-1; 10 positions agree with TRBD1. CDR3 length: 15 amino acids. The junction had 4 bases not matched to a gene; V was cut back by 5 bases and J by 1 base. Germline V lookup: CDR1 SEHNR, CDR2 FQNEAQ (reference sequence). CDR3 sequence: CASSRGTGENTEAFF. The DNA for the CDR3 is TGTGCCAGCAGCCGTGGGACAGGGGAGAACACTGAAGCTTTCTTT.

The chain is built from TRBV9 and TRBJ2-3; 12 bases are a match to TRBD2. V was pared by 1 base and J by 5 bases, with 8 bases of the junction left unmatched. Germline assignment: CDR1 SGDLS and CDR2 YYNGEE. The CDR3 contains 17 residues. The CDR3, as DNA: TGTGCCAGCAGCGTAAAGTCTAGCGGGGGGGGAAGAGATACGCAGTATTTT. This sequence encodes CASSVKSSGGGRDTQYF.

This chain uses TRBV7-2 with TRBJ1-6, with D hard to call. Germline V gene data show CDR1 as SGHTA and CDR2 as FQGNSA. The CDR3 loop spans 18 amino acids. V was cut by 1 base and J by 0 bases, with 13 bases left in between. CDR3 residues: CASSLVPQSSSYNSPLHF. The CDR3 DNA sequence: TGTGCCAGCAGCTTAGTACCACAGTCGAGCTCCTATAATTCACCCCTCCACTTT. The variable domain in full, completed from reference TRBV7-2 and TRBJ1-6, reads GAGVSQSPSNKVTEKGKDVELRCDPISGHTALYWYRQSLGQGLEFLIYFQGNSAPDKSGLPSDRFSAERTGGSVSTLTIQRTQQEDSAVYLCASSLVPQSSSYNSPLHFGNGTRLTVT.

The chain uses TRBV6-1 and TRBJ2-7; 7 nucleotides line up with TRBD1. CDR1 and CDR2 from the germline V gene are MNHNS and SASEGT. V dropped 3 bases and J dropped 1; count of bases not matched to a gene: 6. The CDR3 runs 15 residues. In nucleotides, the CDR3 is TGTGCCAGCAGTGATTGGCAGGGGGTTTCCTACGAGCAGTACTTC. This gives the protein CASSDWQGVSYEQYF.

CDR3 in amino acids: CASSFGLERYEQYF. DNA for the CDR3: TGTGCCAGCAGCTTCGGACTAGAGCGCTACGAGCAGTACTTC. The genes are TRBV7-2 and TRBJ2-5, with 7 positions matching TRBD2. The J call could be wrong; TRBJ2-7 is a better fit for the DNA end. There are 14 residues in the CDR3. Germline V gene data show CDR1 as SGHTA and CDR2 as FQGNSA.

This chain joins TRBV9 and TRBJ1-2; possible D gene TRBD1, 6 bases. CDR1 and CDR2 (germline): SGDLS, YYNGEE. V lost 2 bases, J lost 8 bases, and 28 bases lay in between. This CDR3 has 18 amino acids. The CDR3, as DNA: TGTGCCAGCAGCGTGAGAGGGGGAGGGAACAGGGAGGGTGACGGCTACACCTTC. It is translated as CASSVRGGGNREGDGYTF.

The gene calls are TRBV6-1 and TRBJ1-1; unclear D gene. The CDR3 is 13 residues long. V lost 10 bases and J lost 1, with 13 bases in between. From germline, CDR1 is MNHNS and CDR2 SASEGT. CDR3 nucleotides: TGTGCCACCAGGAGACGGGAGAACACTGAAGCTTTCTTT. Translation gives CATRRRENTEAFF.

This sequence joins TRBV5-1 and TRBJ2-1, with 12 bases lining up with TRBD2. The CDR3 contains 14 residues. J gave up 7 bases and V 6 bases, and 5 bases lay outside the gene matches. Germline V gene lookup returns CDR1 SGHRS and CDR2 YFSETQ. The CDR3: CASNGLAGTNEQFF. CDR3 DNA: TGCGCCAGCAATGGACTAGCGGGGACGAATGAGCAGTTCTTC.

The chain employs TRBV19 and TRBJ2-1; 8 bases match TRBD2. CDR3 length: 15 residues. V was clipped by 4 bases and J by 0 bases; unmatched bases: 2. Germline loops: CDR1 LNHDA, CDR2 SQIVND (reference sequence). The DNA for the CDR3 is TGTGCCAGTAGTACCGGGACTAGCTCCTACAATGAGCAGTTCTTC. The encoded protein is CASSTGTSSYNEQFF.

The CDR3 sequence: CASRKLAGVPYNEQFF. In DNA form, the CDR3 reads TGCGCCAGCAGGAAACTAGCGGGAGTCCCCTACAATGAGCAGTTCTTC. The V gene is TRBV4-1, the J gene TRBJ2-1, with 11 bases identical to TRBD2. This CDR3 contains 16 residues. From germline, CDR1 is MGHRA and CDR2 YSYEKL. The ends lost 6 bases at V and 2 bases at J; junction bases unmatched: 6.

The chain couples TRBV12-2 to TRBJ2-2; the D call TRBD1 from the table was never checked on the DNA. TRBV12-2 is a pseudogene. The CDR3 loop spans 19 amino acids. The CDR3 spells CASRLVGVWTGIYTGELFF. CDR3 in DNA: TGTGCAAGTCGCTTAGTGGGGGTTTGGACAGGGATATACACCGGGGAGCTGTTTTTT.

The chain combines TRBV29-1 with TRBJ2-3; D ambiguous. Per the germline V gene, CDR1 is SQVTM and CDR2 is ANQGSEA. The CDR3 covers 13 residues. Trimming pared 4 bases from V and 4 bases from J, leaving 12 bases between. The CDR3 here is CSVGAAVADTQYF. The DNA of the CDR3 is TGCAGCGTTGGGGCAGCCGTGGCAGATACGCAGTATTTT.

The chain couples TRBV28 to TRBJ2-7; D is possibly TRBD1 (6 bases). The germline CDR1 and CDR2 sequences are MDHEN and SYDVKM. The CDR3 loop spans 15 amino acids. Trimming removed 4 bases at V and 0 bases at J, with 13 bases between. CDR3 in DNA: TGTGCCAGCAGTTACGTGGGGGCCCTCTCCTACGAGCAGTACTTC. Encoded protein: CASSYVGALSYEQYF.

This chain joins TRBV7-9 and TRBJ2-3; possibly TRBD2 for D (6 bases). Germline CDR1 is SEHNR and CDR2 is FQNEAQ (reference sequence). There are 15 residues in the CDR3. Trimming left V 3 bases short and J 5 bases short, with 15 bases between. This CDR3 reads CASSLKTSGEDTQYF. In DNA form, the CDR3 reads TGTGCCAGCAGCTTGAAGACTAGTGGTGAAGATACGCAGTATTTT.

This clone has a single count. The gene calls are TRBV7-7 and TRBJ2-7, with D possibly matching TRBD2 (6 bases). This CDR3 contains 12 residues. In germline, CDR1 is SSHAT, CDR2 FNYEAQ (reference sequence). The germline V and J ends were trimmed by 4 bases and 6 bases, with 10 bases remaining between them. The CDR3 sequence: CASSSGGGEQYF. CDR3 coding DNA: TGTGCCAGCAGCTCTGGGGGAGGCGAGCAGTACTTC. The variable domain in full, with the rest retrieved from reference TRBV7-7 and TRBJ2-7, is GAGVSQSPRYKVTKRGQDVTLRCDPISSHATLYWYQQALGQGPEFLTYFNYEAQPDKSGLPSDRFSAERPEGSISTLTIQRTEQRDSAMYRCASSSGGGEQYFGPGTRLTVT.

DNA of the CDR3: TGTGCCATCTCGGCCCCGGGGGGGGCCGGTGCAGTCACAGATACGCAGTATTTT. It yields the protein CAISAPGGAGAVTDTQYF. The V call is TRBV2, the J call TRBJ2-3; 8 nucleotides match TRBD2. This CDR3 is 18 amino acids long. J was trimmed by 2 bases and V by 10 bases; bases with no gene match: 20. CDR1 is SNHLY, CDR2 FYNNEI, per germline. Together with reference TRBV2 and TRBJ2-3, the CDR3 gives the full variable domain: EPEVTQTPSHQVTQMGQEVILRCVPISNHLYFYWYRQILGQKVEFLVSFYNNEISEKSEIFDDQFSVERPDGSNFTLKIRSTKLEDSAMYFCAISAPGGAGAVTDTQYFGPGTRLTVL.

This clone was recorded once. J is TRBJ2-2 and V is TRBV7-2; 10 bases fit TRBD2. This CDR3 has 19 amino acids. The ends lost 1 base at V and 6 bases at J; junction bases unmatched: 14. The germline V gene encodes CDR1 SGHTA and CDR2 FQGNSA. CDR3 nucleotides: TGTGCCAGCAGCTTAGGGACGATTACTAGCGGGAAGGTTCCCGGGGAGCTGTTTTTT. It specifies CASSLGTITSGKVPGELFF. The whole variable domain, remainder taken from reference TRBV7-2 and TRBJ2-2, is GAGVSQSPSNKVTEKGKDVELRCDPISGHTALYWYRQSLGQGLEFLIYFQGNSAPDKSGLPSDRFSAERTGGSVSTLTIQRTQQEDSAVYLCASSLGTITSGKVPGELFFGEGSRLTVL.

The chain links TRBV5-1 to TRBJ1-6, with 7 bases fitting TRBD1. V trimming: 2 bases; J trimming: 8 bases; junction bases outside the gene matches: 4. The germline V gene has CDR1 SGHRS and CDR2 YFSETQ. The CDR3 has 14 amino acids. In DNA form, the CDR3 reads TGCGCCAGCAGCTTACAGGGGTCGGATTCACCCCTCCACTTT. Translation gives CASSLQGSDSPLHF.

This chain connects TRBV27 to TRBJ1-5; weak D call: TRBD1 (5 bases). The CDR3 runs 16 residues. Germline CDR1 reads MNHEY; CDR2 reads SMNVEV (reference sequence). V was shortened by 5 bases and J by 2 bases, with 16 bases between the two germline ends. The CDR3 loop is CASSPLLGQGNQPQHF. The CDR3 nucleotides read TGTGCCAGCAGTCCCCTTCTGGGGCAGGGCAATCAGCCCCAGCATTTT.

This rearrangement joins TRBV7-6 to TRBJ1-1, with TRBD1 identical over 8 bases. The CDR3 sequence is 15 residues long. Germline CDR1 and CDR2: SGHVS and FNYEAQ. Trimming removed 0 bases from V and 3 bases from J; junction bases left unmatched: 3. As DNA, the CDR3 is TGTGCCAGCAGCTTAGCGACAGGGGTTGACACTGAAGCTTTCTTT. Its protein product is CASSLATGVDTEAFF.